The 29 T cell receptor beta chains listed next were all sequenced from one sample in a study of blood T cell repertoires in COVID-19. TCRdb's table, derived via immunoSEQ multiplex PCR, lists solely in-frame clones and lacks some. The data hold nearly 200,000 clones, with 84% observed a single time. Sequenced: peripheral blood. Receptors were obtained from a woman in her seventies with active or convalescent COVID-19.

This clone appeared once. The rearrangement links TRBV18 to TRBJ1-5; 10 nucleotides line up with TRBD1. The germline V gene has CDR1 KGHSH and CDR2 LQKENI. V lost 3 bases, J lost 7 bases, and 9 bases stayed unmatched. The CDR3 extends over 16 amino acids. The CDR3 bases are TGTGCCAGCTCACCCTCTCCGGCGACAGGGGGCCAGCCCCAGCATTTT. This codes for CASSPSPATGGQPQHF.

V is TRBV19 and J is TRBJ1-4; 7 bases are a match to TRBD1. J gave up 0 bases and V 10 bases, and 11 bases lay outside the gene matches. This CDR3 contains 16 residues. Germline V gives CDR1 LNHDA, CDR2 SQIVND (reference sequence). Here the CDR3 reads CATSPSTGATNEKLFF. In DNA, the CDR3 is TGTGCCACCTCACCATCAACAGGGGCAACTAATGAAAAACTGTTTTTT. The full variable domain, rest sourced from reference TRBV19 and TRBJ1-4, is DGGITQSPKYLFRKEGQNVTLSCEQNLNHDAMYWYRQDPGQGLRLIYYSQIVNDFQKGDIAEGYSVSREKKESFPLTVTSAQKNPTAFYLCATSPSTGATNEKLFFGSGTQLSVL.

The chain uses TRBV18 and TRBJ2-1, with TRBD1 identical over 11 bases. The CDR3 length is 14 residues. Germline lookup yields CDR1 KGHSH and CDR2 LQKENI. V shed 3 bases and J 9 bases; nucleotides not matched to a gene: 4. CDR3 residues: CASSPGQGAGEQFF. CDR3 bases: TGTGCCAGCTCACCCGGACAGGGGGCGGGTGAGCAGTTCTTC.

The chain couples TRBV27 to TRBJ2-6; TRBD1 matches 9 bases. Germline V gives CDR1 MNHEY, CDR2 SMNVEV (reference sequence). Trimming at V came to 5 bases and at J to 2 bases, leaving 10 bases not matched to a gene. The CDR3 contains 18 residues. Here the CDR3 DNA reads TGTGCCAGCAGTCCTCTGACAGGGGGTAGGCCTGGGGCCAACGTCCTGACTTTC. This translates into CASSPLTGGRPGANVLTF.

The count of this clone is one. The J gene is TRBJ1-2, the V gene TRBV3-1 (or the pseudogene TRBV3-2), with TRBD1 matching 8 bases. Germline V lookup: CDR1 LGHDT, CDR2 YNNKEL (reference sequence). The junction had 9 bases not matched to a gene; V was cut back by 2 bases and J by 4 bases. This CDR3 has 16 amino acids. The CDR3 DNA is TGTGCCAGCAGCCAACCCCTCGGACAGGGTATCTATGGCTACACCTTC. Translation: CASSQPLGQGIYGYTF.

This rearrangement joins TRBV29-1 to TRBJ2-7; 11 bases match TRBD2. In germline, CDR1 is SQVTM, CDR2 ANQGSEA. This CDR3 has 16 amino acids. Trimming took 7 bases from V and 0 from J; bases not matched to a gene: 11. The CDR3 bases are TGCAGCGCCCCTCCGGGACTAGCGGCAAACTCCTACGAGCAGTACTTC. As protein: CSAPPGLAANSYEQYF.

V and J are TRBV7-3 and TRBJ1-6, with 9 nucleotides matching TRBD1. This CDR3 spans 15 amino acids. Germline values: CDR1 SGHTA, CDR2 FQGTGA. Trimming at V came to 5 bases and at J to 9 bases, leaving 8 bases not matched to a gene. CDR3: CASSPTGGGGSPLHF. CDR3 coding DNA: TGTGCCAGCAGCCCCACAGGGGGCGGGGGTTCACCCCTCCACTTT.

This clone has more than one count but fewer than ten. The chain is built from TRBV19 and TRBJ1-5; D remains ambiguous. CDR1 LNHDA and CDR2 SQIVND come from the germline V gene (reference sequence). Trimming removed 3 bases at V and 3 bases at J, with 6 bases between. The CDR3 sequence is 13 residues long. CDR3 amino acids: CASSIYFNQPQHF. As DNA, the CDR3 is TGTGCCAGTAGTATCTATTTCAATCAGCCCCAGCATTTT.

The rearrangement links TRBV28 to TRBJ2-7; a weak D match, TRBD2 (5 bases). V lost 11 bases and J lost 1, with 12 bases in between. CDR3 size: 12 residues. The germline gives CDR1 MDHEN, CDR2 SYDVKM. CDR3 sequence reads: CAVEGVSYEQYF. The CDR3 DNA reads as TGTGCCGTAGAGGGAGTATCCTACGAGCAGTACTTC.

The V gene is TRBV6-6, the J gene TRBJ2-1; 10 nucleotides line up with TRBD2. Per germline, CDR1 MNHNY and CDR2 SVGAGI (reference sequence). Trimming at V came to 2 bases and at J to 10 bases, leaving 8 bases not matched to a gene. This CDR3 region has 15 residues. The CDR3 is CASSYSRAGGQEQFF. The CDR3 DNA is TGTGCCAGCAGTTACAGTCGAGCGGGGGGGCAAGAGCAGTTCTTC.

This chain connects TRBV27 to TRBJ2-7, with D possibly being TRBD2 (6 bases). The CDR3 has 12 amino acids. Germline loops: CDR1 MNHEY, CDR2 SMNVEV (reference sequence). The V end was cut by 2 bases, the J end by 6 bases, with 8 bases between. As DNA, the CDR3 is TGTGCCAGCAGTTTAAAAGCGGGCGAGCAGTACTTC. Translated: CASSLKAGEQYF.

For the CDR3, the DNA is TGTGCCAGCAGCATCAGGGGTCAAGAGACCCAGTACTTC. Encoded protein: CASSIRGQETQYF. The chain recombines TRBV7-9 with TRBJ2-5, with a tentative D call TRBD1 (6 bases). The ends were cut back, 5 bases at V and 2 bases at J, with 9 bases in the middle. Germline lookup yields CDR1 SEHNR and CDR2 FQNEAQ (reference sequence). This CDR3 has 13 residues. The full variable domain, with the rest looked up from reference TRBV7-9 and TRBJ2-5, is DTGVSQNPRHKITKRGQNVTFRCDPISEHNRLYWYRQTLGQGPEFLTYFQNEAQLEKSRLLSDRFSAERPKGSFSTLEIQRTEQGDSAMYLCASSIRGQETQYFGPGTRLLVL.

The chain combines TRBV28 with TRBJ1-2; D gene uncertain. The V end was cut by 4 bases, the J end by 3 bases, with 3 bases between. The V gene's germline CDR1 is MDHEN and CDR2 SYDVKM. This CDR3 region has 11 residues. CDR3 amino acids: CASSSDYGYTF. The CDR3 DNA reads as TGTGCCAGCAGTTCGGACTATGGCTACACCTTC.

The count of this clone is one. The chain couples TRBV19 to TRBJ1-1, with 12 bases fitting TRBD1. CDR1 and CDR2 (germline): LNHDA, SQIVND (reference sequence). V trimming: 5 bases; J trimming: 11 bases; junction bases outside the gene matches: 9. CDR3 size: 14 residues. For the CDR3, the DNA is TGTGCCAGTAGTTTCGGGACAGGGGGCAGTACGGCTTTCTTT. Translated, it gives CASSFGTGGSTAFF.

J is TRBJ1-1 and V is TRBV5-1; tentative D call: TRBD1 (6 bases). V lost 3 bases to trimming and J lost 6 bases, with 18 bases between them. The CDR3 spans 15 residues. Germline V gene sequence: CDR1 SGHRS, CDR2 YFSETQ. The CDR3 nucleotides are TGCGCCAGCAGCTCGGCCCCCTTTGAGGGGGCTGAAGCTTTCTTT. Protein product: CASSSAPFEGAEAFF.

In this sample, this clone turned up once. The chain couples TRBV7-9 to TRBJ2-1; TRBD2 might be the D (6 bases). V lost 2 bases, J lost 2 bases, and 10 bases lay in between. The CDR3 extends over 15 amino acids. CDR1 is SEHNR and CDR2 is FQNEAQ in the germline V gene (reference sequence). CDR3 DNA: TGTGCCAGCAGCTTACCCGGGAGTACCTACAATGAGCAGTTCTTC. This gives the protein CASSLPGSTYNEQFF.

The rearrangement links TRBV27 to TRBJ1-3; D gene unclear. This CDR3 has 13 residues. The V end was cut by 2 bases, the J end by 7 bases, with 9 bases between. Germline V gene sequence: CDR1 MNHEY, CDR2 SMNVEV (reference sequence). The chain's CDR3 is CASSLDPENTIYF. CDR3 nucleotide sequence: TGTGCCAGCAGTTTAGATCCGGAGAACACCATATATTTT.

Here the CDR3 reads CASSVELRGIYF. The DNA of the CDR3 is TGTGCCAGCAGTGTCGAGCTTCGGGGCATATATTTT. The chain is built from TRBV12-3 or TRBV12-4 and TRBJ1-3, with unresolved D. Deletions cut 5 bases from V and 12 bases from J, with 14 bases between. The CDR3 is made up of 12 amino acids.

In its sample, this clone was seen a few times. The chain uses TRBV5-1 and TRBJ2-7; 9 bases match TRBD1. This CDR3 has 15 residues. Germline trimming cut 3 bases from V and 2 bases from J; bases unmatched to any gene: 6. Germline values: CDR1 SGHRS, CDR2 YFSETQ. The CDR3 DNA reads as TGCGCCAGCAGCTCTCGACAGGGGGGGACCTACGAGCAGTACTTC. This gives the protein CASSSRQGGTYEQYF.

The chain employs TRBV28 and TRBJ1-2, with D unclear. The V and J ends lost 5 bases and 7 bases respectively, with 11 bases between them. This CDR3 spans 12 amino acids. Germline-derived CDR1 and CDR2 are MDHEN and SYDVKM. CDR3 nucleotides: TGTGCCAGCAGTCCCCAGAGGTCTGGCTACACCTTC. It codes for CASSPQRSGYTF.

The DNA for the CDR3 is TGTGCCAGCAGCCAGGGGGCGTTGCGGAACACTGAAGCTTTCTTT. The encoded protein is CASSQGALRNTEAFF. V is TRBV6-5 and J is TRBJ1-1, with TRBD1 matching over 8 bases. The CDR3 totals 15 residues. V lost 6 bases and J lost 1; bases outside the gene matches: 7. The germline gives CDR1 MNHEY, CDR2 SVGAGI.

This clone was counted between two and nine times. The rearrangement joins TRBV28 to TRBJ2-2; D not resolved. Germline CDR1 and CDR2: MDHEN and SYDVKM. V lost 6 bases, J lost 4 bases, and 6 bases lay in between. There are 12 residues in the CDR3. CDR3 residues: CASRFITGELFF. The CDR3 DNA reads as TGTGCCAGCAGGTTCATCACCGGGGAGCTGTTTTTT.

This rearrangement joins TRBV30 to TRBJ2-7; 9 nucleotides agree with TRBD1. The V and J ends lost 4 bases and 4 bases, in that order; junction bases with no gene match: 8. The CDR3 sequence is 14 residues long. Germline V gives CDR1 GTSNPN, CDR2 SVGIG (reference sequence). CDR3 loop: CAWTRQGGFYEQYF. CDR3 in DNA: TGTGCCTGGACTCGACAGGGGGGCTTTTACGAGCAGTACTTC.

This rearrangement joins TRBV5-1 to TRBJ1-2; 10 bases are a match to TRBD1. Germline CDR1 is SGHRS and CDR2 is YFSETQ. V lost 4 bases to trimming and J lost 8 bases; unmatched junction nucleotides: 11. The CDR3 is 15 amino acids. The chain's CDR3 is CASSPGQGGFEGYTF. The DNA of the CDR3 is TGCGCCAGCAGCCCAGGACAGGGGGGGTTTGAGGGCTACACCTTC.

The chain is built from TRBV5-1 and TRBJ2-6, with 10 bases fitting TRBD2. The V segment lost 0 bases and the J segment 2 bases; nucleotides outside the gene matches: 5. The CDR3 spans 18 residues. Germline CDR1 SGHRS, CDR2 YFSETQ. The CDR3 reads CASSLDLAGEAGANVLTF. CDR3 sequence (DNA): TGCGCCAGCAGCTTGGATCTAGCGGGAGAAGCTGGGGCCAACGTCCTGACTTTC.

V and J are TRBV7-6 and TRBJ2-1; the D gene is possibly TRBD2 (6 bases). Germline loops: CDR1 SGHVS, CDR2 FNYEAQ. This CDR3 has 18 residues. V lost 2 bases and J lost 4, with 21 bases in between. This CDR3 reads CASSLQGWGELVYNEQFF. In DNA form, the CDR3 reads TGTGCCAGCAGCTTACAAGGGTGGGGGGAATTGGTGTACAATGAGCAGTTCTTC.

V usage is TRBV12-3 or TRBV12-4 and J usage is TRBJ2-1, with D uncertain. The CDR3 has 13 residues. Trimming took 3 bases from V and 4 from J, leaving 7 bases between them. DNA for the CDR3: TGTGCCAGCAGTTTTTCGGGTTACAATGAGCAGTTCTTC. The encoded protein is CASSFSGYNEQFF.

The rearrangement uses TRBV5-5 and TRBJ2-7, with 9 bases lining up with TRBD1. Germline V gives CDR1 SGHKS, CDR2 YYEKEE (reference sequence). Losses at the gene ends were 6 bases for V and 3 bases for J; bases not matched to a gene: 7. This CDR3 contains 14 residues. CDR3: CASTQGQGLYEQYF. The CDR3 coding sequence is TGTGCCAGCACCCAGGGACAGGGTCTCTACGAGCAGTACTTC.

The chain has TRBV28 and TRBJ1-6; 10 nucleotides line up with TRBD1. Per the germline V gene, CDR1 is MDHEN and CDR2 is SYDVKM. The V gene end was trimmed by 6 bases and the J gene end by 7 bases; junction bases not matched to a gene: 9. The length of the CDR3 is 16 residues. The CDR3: CASRSETGGRNSPLHF. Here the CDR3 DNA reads TGTGCCAGCAGATCCGAGACAGGGGGCCGGAATTCACCCCTCCACTTT.